This section outlines one T cell receptor (beta chain) sequence together with its context. The antigen is not known. The method was immunoSEQ multiplex PCR; TCRdb's version includes in-frame clones alone and lacks a portion of them. The top ten hold under 3% of the sample, which has approximately 140,000 clones, 86% seen once. These data originate in a study of cytomegalovirus exposure and HLA in healthy donors. Study in general: It was reported in a later analysis that the same platform had been used for the roughly 110 validation repertoires as for the approximately 670 first-cohort repertoires.

The V gene end was trimmed by 0 bases and the J gene end by 7 bases; junction bases not matched to a gene: 12. Germline CDR1 is SGHVS and CDR2 is FQNEAQ. CDR3 length equals 17 residues. Points from the study as a whole: In the 130 or so validation repertoires, a later analysis found that first-cohort TCR clusters tended to co-occur. As was reported, the classifier diagnosed cytomegalovirus status with high specificity and sensitivity. The authors confirmed in vitro that three CMV-associated chains were specific for CMV antigens.

This clonotype was obtained from a man between 18 and 29 years old in good health and CMV-seronegative. The sequencing sample was made of PBMCs. The rearrangement links TRBV7-8 to TRBJ1-5, with 7 bases fitting TRBD1. CDR3 DNA sequence: TGTGCCAGCAGCTTAGCCCGGGACAGTCTAAGTAACCAGCCCCAGCATTTT. It is translated as CASSLARDSLSNQPQHF.